The 16 T cell receptor beta chains below all came from one sample that was sequenced in a study of blood T cell repertoires in COVID-19 (dated by TCRdb to between 2020 and 2021). Library method: the immunoSEQ multiplex PCR assay. The source is immuneACCESS, and TCRdb retained only in-frame sequences with V and J called. Part of the clones is not carried over; for the studies checked, unresolved V genes explain less than half of this, and the remainder is unexplained. For this sample there are around 99,000 clones; around 78% appear just once. Roughly 18% of the sample is taken by the ten largest. Sequencing used peripheral blood. These receptors originate from a woman aged 55-70 years with acute or convalescent COVID-19.

The J gene is TRBJ2-5, the V gene TRBV27; the match to TRBD2 covers 10 bases. After removal of 6 bases from V and 4 bases from J, the junction contained 2 bases not matched to a gene. CDR1 and CDR2 (germline): MNHEY, SMNVEV (reference sequence). The CDR3 totals 13 residues. CDR3 coding DNA: TGTGCCAGCAGGACTAGCGGGCGAGAGACCCAGTACTTC. It translates to CASRTSGRETQYF.

This clone was found once. V and J are TRBV25-1 and TRBJ1-5, with 8 bases aligning to TRBD1. V lost 4 bases to trimming and J lost 4 bases; unmatched junction nucleotides: 3. CDR3 size: 14 residues. Germline CDR1 and CDR2: MGHDK and SYGVNS. The CDR3 loop is CASSGQGWNQPQHF. Here the CDR3 DNA reads TGTGCCAGCAGTGGACAGGGGTGGAATCAGCCCCAGCATTTT.

This chain connects TRBV7-9 to TRBJ2-5; TRBD2 might be the D (6 bases). Trimming stripped 6 bases from V and 2 bases from J, with 13 bases between. Per the germline V gene, CDR1 is SEHNR and CDR2 is FQNEAQ (reference sequence). The CDR3 is 14 residues long. CDR3 sequence (DNA): TGTGCCAGCAGTCTGGGACTCCCACAAGAGACCCAGTACTTC. It encodes CASSLGLPQETQYF.

The table lists this clone with a few counts. The V gene is TRBV24-1, the J gene TRBJ2-1, with 7 nucleotides matching TRBD2. This CDR3 contains 16 residues. The V and J ends lost 7 bases and 1 base, in that order; junction bases with no gene match: 9. Germline V lookup: CDR1 KGHDR, CDR2 SFDVKD. The CDR3 bases are TGTGCCACCAGCCCAGAGGCGCGGGGGTCCTACAATGAGCAGTTCTTC. The encoded protein is CATSPEARGSYNEQFF.

The CDR3 DNA is TGTGCCAGCAGTAGCCAGGGGAATTCACCCCTCCACTTT. Protein product: CASSSQGNSPLHF. This sequence joins TRBV6-5 and TRBJ1-6, with TRBD1 as a possible D gene (6 bases). V lost 5 bases to trimming and J lost 7 bases, with 9 bases between them. Germline CDR1 is MNHEY and CDR2 is SVGAGI. This CDR3 is built from 13 residues.

This clone was observed a single time. The chain carries TRBV6-5 and TRBJ1-5, with TRBD1 identical over 8 bases. Germline V gene lookup returns CDR1 MNHEY and CDR2 SVGAGI. V lost 8 bases and J lost 0; bases outside the gene matches: 6. The CDR3 contains 15 residues. CDR3 in DNA: TGTGCCAGCGGGATGGGACAGGTTAGCAATCAGCCCCAGCATTTT. It is translated as CASGMGQVSNQPQHF.

The chain is built from TRBV28 and TRBJ2-7; tentative D call: TRBD2 (5 bases). Trimming removed 9 bases at V and 0 bases at J, with 18 bases between. CDR1 is MDHEN and CDR2 is SYDVKM in the germline V gene. The CDR3 has 15 residues. DNA of the CDR3: TGTGCCAGTGCCGCCCCCGCCGGAGGCTCCTACGAGCAGTACTTC. Its translation: CASAAPAGGSYEQYF.

This chain joins TRBV9 and TRBJ1-5, with D unresolved. V was trimmed by 9 bases and J by 11 bases, leaving 15 bases between them. Germline loops: CDR1 SGDLS, CDR2 YYNGEE. CDR3 length: 11 amino acids. The CDR3 coding sequence is TGTGCCATCCCTCCCCAGTCGTCCCAGCATTTT. Protein product: CAIPPQSSQHF.

This clone has more than one count but fewer than ten. The chain employs TRBV6-2 or TRBV6-3 and TRBJ2-1; 7 bases line up with TRBD2. Germline values: CDR1 MNHEY, CDR2 SVGEGT. The CDR3 contains 17 residues. Trimming cost V 6 bases and J 7 bases; bases outside gene matches: 18. The CDR3, as DNA: TGTGCCAGCAGCCGAAATCCACTAGCGCCCAGACCTAATGAGCAGTTCTTC. As protein: CASSRNPLAPRPNEQFF.

This chain joins TRBV7-9 and TRBJ2-5, with D perhaps matching TRBD1 (5 bases). CDR1 and CDR2 (germline): SEHNR, FQNEAQ (reference sequence). The CDR3 runs to 14 residues. V lost 2 bases and J 1 base, leaving 8 bases between the germline ends. The CDR3 DNA follows: TGTGCCAGCAGCTTATCTGGGGCCCAAGAGACCCAGTACTTC. Translated: CASSLSGAQETQYF.

This clone was observed many times. This chain uses TRBV6-4 with TRBJ1-5; tentatively, D is TRBD1 (5 bases). Trimming left V 3 bases short and J 2 bases short, with 11 bases between. The CDR3 is 15 residues long. Germline values: CDR1 MRHNA, CDR2 SNTAGT. CDR3 sequence reads: CASSETGVGNQPQHF. The CDR3 DNA follows: TGTGCCAGCAGTGAGACGGGGGTGGGCAATCAGCCCCAGCATTTT.

This clone was observed a few times. This chain uses TRBV6-5 with TRBJ1-1; tentatively, D is TRBD1 (5 bases). Trimming removed 0 bases at V and 1 base at J, with 9 bases between. Germline assignment: CDR1 MNHEY and CDR2 SVGAGI. The CDR3 length is 15 residues. The CDR3 sequence is CASSYSNQGNTEAFF. The DNA of the CDR3 is TGTGCCAGCAGTTACTCGAACCAGGGGAACACTGAAGCTTTCTTT.

A single count supports this clone. The chain couples TRBV3-1 (or the pseudogene TRBV3-2) to TRBJ2-3, with 7 bases that match TRBD1. CDR3 length equals 13 residues. The germline gives CDR1 LGHDT, CDR2 YNNKEL (reference sequence). V lost 7 bases and J lost 3; bases outside the gene matches: 4. CDR3 amino acids: CASMRQGTDTQYF. The DNA for the CDR3 is TGTGCCAGCATGAGACAGGGAACAGATACGCAGTATTTT.

Here the CDR3 DNA reads TGCAGCGTCACCCTCACGGTGGGCTCACCCCTCCACTTT. The encoded protein is CSVTLTVGSPLHF. The V call is TRBV29-1, the J call TRBJ1-6; D gene ambiguous. The CDR3 consists of 13 residues. Germline V lookup: CDR1 SQVTM, CDR2 ANQGSEA. V was pared by 6 bases and J by 10 bases, with 16 bases between.

The V call is TRBV28, the J call TRBJ1-2, with 7 nucleotides matching TRBD1. Looked up from germline, CDR1 is MDHEN and CDR2 is SYDVKM. CDR3 size: 14 residues. V shed 8 bases, J shed 8 bases, and the junction held 14 bases outside the gene matches. The CDR3 reads CASLTPDRVRGYTF. In DNA, the CDR3 is TGTGCCAGCCTGACCCCAGACAGGGTTAGGGGCTACACCTTC.

This chain connects TRBV7-2 to TRBJ2-3; possible D gene TRBD1, 5 bases. Per the germline V gene, CDR1 is SGHTA and CDR2 is FQGNSA. The CDR3 contains 13 residues. Between the trimmed V and J ends, which lost 2 bases and 4 bases, there was a span of 7 bases. CDR3 in DNA: TGTGCCAGCAGCTTACAGGGCTCAGATACGCAGTATTTT. As protein: CASSLQGSDTQYF.